Listed below are T cell receptor beta chains from one sample, sequenced in a study of OX40 agonist ivuxolimab in advanced cancers. The data were produced by immunoSEQ multiplex PCR, yet TCRdb's version contains in-frame clones alone and is incomplete. The repertoire holds roughly 60,000 clones, with around 93% as singletons. The specimen was CD4+ or CD8+ T cells sorted from blood, collected in a trial of the OX40 agonist ivuxolimab. These TCRs come from an adult with an advanced solid tumor such as melanoma, head and neck, liver or kidney cancer. The CDR3 runs from the conserved cysteine through the conserved F or W. Fields, in order: J gene, clone size, D gene, V gene, CDR3 protein, CDR3 DNA. A D gene is named only where the DNA matches it firmly. Clone size, where shown, is once, few, many, or a class for clones that have expanded.

j_gene: TRBJ2-3
abundance: -
d_gene: -
v_gene: TRBV29-1
CDR3aa: CSAEPTGPFTDTQYF
CDR3nt: TGCAGCGCCGAGCCGACAGGTCCCTTCACAGATACGCAGTATTTT

j_gene: TRBJ2-2
abundance: -
d_gene: TRBD2
v_gene: TRBV5-4
CDR3aa: CASSPTTSGPTGELFF
CDR3nt: TGTGCCAGCAGCCCGACGACTAGCGGGCCCACCGGGGAGCTGTTTTTT

j_gene: TRBJ1-1
abundance: -
d_gene: -
v_gene: TRBV4-2
CDR3aa: CASSPHPDEELWNTEAFF
CDR3nt: TGTGCCAGCAGCCCCCACCCCGACGAAGAGTTGTGGAACACTGAAGCTTTCTTT

j_gene: TRBJ2-7
abundance: once
d_gene: -
v_gene: TRBV19
CDR3aa: CASSEGTGAYEQYF
CDR3nt: TGTGCCAGTAGTGAGGGGACTGGGGCCTACGAGCAGTACTTC

j_gene: TRBJ1-1
abundance: once
d_gene: -
v_gene: TRBV5-8
CDR3aa: CASSFISVNTEAFF
CDR3nt: TGTGCCAGCAGCTTCATCTCGGTAAACACTGAAGCTTTCTTT

j_gene: TRBJ2-1
abundance: -
d_gene: TRBD1
v_gene: TRBV27
CDR3aa: CASSRDRRYNEQFF
CDR3nt: TGTGCCAGCAGCCGGGACAGGAGATACAATGAGCAGTTCTTC

j_gene: TRBJ1-4
abundance: -
d_gene: TRBD1
v_gene: TRBV7-9
CDR3aa: CASSRTGTTNEKLFF
CDR3nt: TGTGCCAGCAGTCGGACAGGGACAACTAATGAAAAACTGTTTTTT

j_gene: TRBJ1-5
abundance: -
d_gene: -
v_gene: TRBV4-3
CDR3aa: CASSQDWGLNQPQHF
CDR3nt: TGCGCCAGCAGCCAAGATTGGGGTCTCAATCAGCCCCAGCATTTT

j_gene: TRBJ2-7
abundance: few
d_gene: -
v_gene: TRBV6-5
CDR3aa: CASSYSAGTYEQYF
CDR3nt: TGTGCCAGCAGTTACTCGGCGGGGACCTACGAGCAGTACTTC

j_gene: TRBJ1-4
abundance: -
d_gene: -
v_gene: TRBV28
CDR3aa: CASSLSPGWITNEKLFF
CDR3nt: TGTGCCAGCAGTTTAAGTCCAGGGTGGATAACTAATGAAAAACTGTTTTTT

j_gene: TRBJ2-7
abundance: few
d_gene: TRBD2
v_gene: TRBV4-1
CDR3aa: CASSQTSGSGYEQYF
CDR3nt: TGCGCCAGCAGCCAGACTAGCGGGAGTGGCTACGAGCAGTACTTC

j_gene: TRBJ2-3
abundance: -
d_gene: TRBD2
v_gene: TRBV4-1
CDR3aa: CASSQDLAGVISSTDTQYF
CDR3nt: TGCGCCAGCAGCCAAGATTTAGCGGGAGTAATCTCGAGCACAGATACGCAGTATTTT

j_gene: TRBJ2-7
abundance: -
d_gene: -
v_gene: TRBV4-1
CDR3aa: CASSHLLTETYEQYF
CDR3nt: TGCGCCAGCAGCCACCTATTGACGGAAACCTACGAGCAGTACTTC

j_gene: TRBJ2-1
abundance: -
d_gene: TRBD1
v_gene: TRBV19
CDR3aa: CASSIGDRGYNEQFF
CDR3nt: TGTGCCAGTAGTATTGGGGACAGGGGCTACAATGAGCAGTTCTTC

j_gene: TRBJ2-2
abundance: few
d_gene: -
v_gene: TRBV19
CDR3aa: CASSIGTGELFF
CDR3nt: TGTGCCAGTAGTATAGGTACCGGGGAGCTGTTTTTT

j_gene: TRBJ2-7
abundance: -
d_gene: -
v_gene: TRBV27
CDR3aa: CASSRDRSYEQYF
CDR3nt: TGTGCCAGCAGCAGGGACCGATCCTACGAGCAGTACTTC

j_gene: TRBJ1-1
abundance: -
d_gene: -
v_gene: TRBV11-2
CDR3aa: CASSLGLSEAFF
CDR3nt: TGTGCCAGCAGCTTAGGACTGAGTGAAGCTTTCTTT